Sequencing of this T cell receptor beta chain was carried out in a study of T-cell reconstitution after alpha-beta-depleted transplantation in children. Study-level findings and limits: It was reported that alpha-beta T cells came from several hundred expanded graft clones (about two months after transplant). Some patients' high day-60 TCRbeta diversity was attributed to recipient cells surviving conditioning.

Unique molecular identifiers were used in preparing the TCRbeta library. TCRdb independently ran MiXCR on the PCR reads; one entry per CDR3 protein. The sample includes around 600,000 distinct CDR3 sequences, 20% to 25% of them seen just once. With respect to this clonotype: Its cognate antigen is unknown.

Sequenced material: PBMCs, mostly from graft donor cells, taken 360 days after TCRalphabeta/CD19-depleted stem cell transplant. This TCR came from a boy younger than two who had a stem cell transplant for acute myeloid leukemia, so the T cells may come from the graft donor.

CDR3 residues: CASSYGISRETQYF. CDR3 coding DNA: TGTGCCAGCAGTTACGGTATTTCGCGGGAGACCCAGTACTTC. V is TRBV6-5 and J is TRBJ2-5; no definite D call. Germline V gene lookup returns CDR1 MNHEY and CDR2 SVGAGI. CDR3 length equals 14 residues. V lost 2 bases, J lost 5 bases, and 12 bases lay in between.